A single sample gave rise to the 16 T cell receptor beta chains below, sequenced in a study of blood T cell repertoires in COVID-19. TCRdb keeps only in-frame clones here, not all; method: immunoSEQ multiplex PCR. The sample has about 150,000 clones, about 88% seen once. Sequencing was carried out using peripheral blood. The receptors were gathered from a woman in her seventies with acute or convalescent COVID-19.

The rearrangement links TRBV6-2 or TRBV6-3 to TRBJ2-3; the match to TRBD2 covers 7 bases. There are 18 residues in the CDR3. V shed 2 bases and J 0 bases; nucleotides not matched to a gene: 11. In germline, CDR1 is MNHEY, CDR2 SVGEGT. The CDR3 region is CASSYRAGASGSTDTQYF. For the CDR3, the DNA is TGTGCCAGCAGTTACCGAGCCGGGGCTAGCGGAAGCACAGATACGCAGTATTTT.

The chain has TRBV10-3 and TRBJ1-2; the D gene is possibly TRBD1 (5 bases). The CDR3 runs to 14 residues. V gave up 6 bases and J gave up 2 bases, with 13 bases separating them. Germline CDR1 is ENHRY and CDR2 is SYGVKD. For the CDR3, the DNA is TGTGCCATCAGGGCCACAGGTACCAACTATGGCTACACCTTC. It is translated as CAIRATGTNYGYTF.

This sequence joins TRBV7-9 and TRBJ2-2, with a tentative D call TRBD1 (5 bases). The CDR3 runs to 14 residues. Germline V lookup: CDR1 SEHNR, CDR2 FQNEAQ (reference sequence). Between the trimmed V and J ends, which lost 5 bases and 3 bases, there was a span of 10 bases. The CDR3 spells CASSRGQDTGELFF. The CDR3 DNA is TGTGCCAGCAGCAGGGGCCAGGACACCGGGGAGCTGTTTTTT. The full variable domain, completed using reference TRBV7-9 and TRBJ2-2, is DTGVSQNPRHKITKRGQNVTFRCDPISEHNRLYWYRQTLGQGPEFLTYFQNEAQLEKSRLLSDRFSAERPKGSFSTLEIQRTEQGDSAMYLCASSRGQDTGELFFGEGSRLTVL.

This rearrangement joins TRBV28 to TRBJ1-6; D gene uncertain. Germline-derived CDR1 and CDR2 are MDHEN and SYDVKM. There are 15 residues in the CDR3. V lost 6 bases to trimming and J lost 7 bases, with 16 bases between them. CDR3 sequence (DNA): TGTGCCAGCAGCATAATAGGCGGAGGAAATTCACCCCTCCACTTT. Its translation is CASSIIGGGNSPLHF. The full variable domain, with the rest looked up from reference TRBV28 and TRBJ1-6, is DVKVTQSSRYLVKRTGEKVFLECVQDMDHENMFWYRQDPGLGLRLIYFSYDVKMKEKGDIPEGYSVSREKKERFSLILESASTNQTSMYLCASSIIGGGNSPLHFGNGTRLTVT.

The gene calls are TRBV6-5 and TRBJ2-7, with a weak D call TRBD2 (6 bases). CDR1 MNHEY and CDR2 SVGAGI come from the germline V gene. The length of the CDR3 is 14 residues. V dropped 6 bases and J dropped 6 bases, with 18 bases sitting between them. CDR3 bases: TGTGCCAGCAGCAAACTAGCCATCACCCCCGAGCAGTACTTC. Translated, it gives CASSKLAITPEQYF.

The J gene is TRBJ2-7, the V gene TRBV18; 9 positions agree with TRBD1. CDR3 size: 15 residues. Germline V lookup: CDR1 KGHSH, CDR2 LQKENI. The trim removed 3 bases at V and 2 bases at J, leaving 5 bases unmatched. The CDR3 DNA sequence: TGTGCCAGCTCACCCGGACAGGGGAGCACCTACGAGCAGTACGTC. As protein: CASSPGQGSTYEQYV.

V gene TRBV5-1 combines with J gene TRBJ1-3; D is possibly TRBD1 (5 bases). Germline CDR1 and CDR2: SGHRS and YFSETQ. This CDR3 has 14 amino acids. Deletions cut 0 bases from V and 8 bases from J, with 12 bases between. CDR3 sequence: CASSLGGRADTIYF. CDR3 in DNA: TGCGCCAGCAGCTTGGGTGGCAGGGCTGACACCATATATTTT.

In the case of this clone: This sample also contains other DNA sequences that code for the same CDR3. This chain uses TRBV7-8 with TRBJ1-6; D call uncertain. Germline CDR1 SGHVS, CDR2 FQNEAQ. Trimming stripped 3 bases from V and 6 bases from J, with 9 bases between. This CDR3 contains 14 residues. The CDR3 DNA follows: TGTGCCAGCAGCTTGAGGCAAAGTAATTCACCCCTCCACTTT. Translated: CASSLRQSNSPLHF.

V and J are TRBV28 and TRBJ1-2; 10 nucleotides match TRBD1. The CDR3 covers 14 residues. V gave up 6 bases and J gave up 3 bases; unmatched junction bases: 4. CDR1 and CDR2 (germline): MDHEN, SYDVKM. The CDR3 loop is CASRETGGDYGYTF. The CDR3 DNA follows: TGTGCCAGCAGAGAGACAGGGGGCGACTATGGCTACACCTTC.

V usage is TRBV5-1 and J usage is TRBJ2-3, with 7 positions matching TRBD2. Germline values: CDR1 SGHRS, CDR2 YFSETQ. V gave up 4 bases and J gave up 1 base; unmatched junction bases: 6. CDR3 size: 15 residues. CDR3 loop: CASSEIGLGTDTQYF. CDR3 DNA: TGCGCCAGCAGCGAAATTGGACTAGGCACAGATACGCAGTATTTT. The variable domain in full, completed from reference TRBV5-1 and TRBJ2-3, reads KAGVTQTPRYLIKTRGQQVTLSCSPISGHRSVSWYQQTPGQGLQFLFEYFSETQRNKGNFPGRFSGRQFSNSRSEMNVSTLELGDSALYLCASSEIGLGTDTQYFGPGTRLTVL.

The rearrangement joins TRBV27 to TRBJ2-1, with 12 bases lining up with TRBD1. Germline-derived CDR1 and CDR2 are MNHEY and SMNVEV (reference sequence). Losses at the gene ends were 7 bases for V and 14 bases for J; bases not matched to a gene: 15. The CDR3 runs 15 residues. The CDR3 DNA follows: TGTGCCAGCACTTCGATCTGGGACAGGGGGCAAATTGAGTTCTTC. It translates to CASTSIWDRGQIEFF.

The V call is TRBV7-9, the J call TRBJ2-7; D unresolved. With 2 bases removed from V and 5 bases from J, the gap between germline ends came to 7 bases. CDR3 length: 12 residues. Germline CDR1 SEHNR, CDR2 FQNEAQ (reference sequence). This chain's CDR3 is CASSLLSDEQYF. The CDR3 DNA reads TGTGCCAGCAGCTTACTGAGCGACGAGCAGTACTTC.

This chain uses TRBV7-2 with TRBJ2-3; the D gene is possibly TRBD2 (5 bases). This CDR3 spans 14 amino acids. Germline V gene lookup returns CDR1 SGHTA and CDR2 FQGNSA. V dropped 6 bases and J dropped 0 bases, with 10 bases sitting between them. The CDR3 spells CASRRAASTDTQYF. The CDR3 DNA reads TGTGCCAGCAGGAGAGCGGCAAGCACAGATACGCAGTATTTT.

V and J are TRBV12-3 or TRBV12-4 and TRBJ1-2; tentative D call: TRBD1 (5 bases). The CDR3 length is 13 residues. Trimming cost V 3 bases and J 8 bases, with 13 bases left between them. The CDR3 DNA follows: TGTGCCAGCAGTTTTGGCAGGGTCACGGGCTACACCTTC. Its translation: CASSFGRVTGYTF.

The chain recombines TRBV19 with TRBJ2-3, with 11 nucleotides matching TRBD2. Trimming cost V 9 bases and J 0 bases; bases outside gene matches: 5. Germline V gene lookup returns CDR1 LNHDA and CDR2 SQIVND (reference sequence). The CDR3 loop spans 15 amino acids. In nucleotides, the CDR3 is TGTGCCAGCCGTCTAGCGGGGGGTAGCACAGATACGCAGTATTTT. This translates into CASRLAGGSTDTQYF.

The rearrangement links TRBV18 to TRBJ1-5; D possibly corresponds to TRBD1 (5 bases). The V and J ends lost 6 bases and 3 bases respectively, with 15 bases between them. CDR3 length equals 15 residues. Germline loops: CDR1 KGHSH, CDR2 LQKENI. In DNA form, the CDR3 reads TGTGCCAGCTCCACCCAGGCGGGGACCAATCAGCCCCAGCATTTT. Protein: CASSTQAGTNQPQHF.